These 27 T cell receptor beta chains originate from one sample sequenced in a study of response to subunit inactivated influenza vaccine. One entry per CDR3 protein, called by TCRdb with MiXCR from the RT-PCR reads. The table includes 530,000 or so distinct CDR3 sequences, roughly 23% detected once. The specimen was CD4+ T cells sorted from PBMCs, collected approximately 5 days after vaccination. Receptors were obtained from a man over 45 who received an inactivated influenza vaccine.

The V gene is TRBV20-1, the J gene TRBJ2-7, with 8 bases identical to TRBD1. Germline CDR1 is DFQATT and CDR2 is SNEGSKA (reference sequence). This CDR3 has 13 amino acids. Trimming took 7 bases from V and 6 from J; bases not matched to a gene: 11. As DNA, the CDR3 is TGCAGTGTTCTGCAGGGGGCTTTGGGCGAGCAGTACTTC. It codes for CSVLQGALGEQYF.

The chain combines TRBV4-3 with TRBJ1-6, with 7 bases matching TRBD1. CDR1 and CDR2 (germline): LGHNA, YSLEER. V was pared by 1 base and J by 7 bases, with 4 bases of the junction left unmatched. This CDR3 has 15 residues. CDR3 nucleotides: TGCGCCAGCAGCCAAGTAGGGGGCGCGAATTCACCCCTCCACTTT. Translation gives CASSQVGGANSPLHF.

V and J are TRBV20-1 and TRBJ2-5; D may be TRBD2 (6 bases). This CDR3 is 13 amino acids long. Germline lookup yields CDR1 DFQATT and CDR2 SNEGSKA (reference sequence). V dropped 3 bases and J dropped 2 bases, with 10 bases sitting between them. CDR3 in amino acids: CSARPGLQETQYF. CDR3 sequence (DNA): TGCAGTGCTAGGCCGGGACTGCAAGAGACCCAGTACTTC.

CDR3 DNA sequence: TGCGCCAGCAGCCAAGTTCGTGGGGCCACTGAAGCTTTCTTT. It codes for CASSQVRGATEAFF. J is TRBJ1-1 and V is TRBV4-3; TRBD1 might be the D (5 bases). The CDR3 extends over 14 amino acids. V lost 1 base to trimming and J lost 4 bases, with 10 bases between them. Germline V gives CDR1 LGHNA, CDR2 YSLEER.

This sequence joins TRBV12-3 or TRBV12-4 and TRBJ2-2, with 9 positions matching TRBD1. V was clipped by 5 bases and J by 4 bases; unmatched bases: 11. This CDR3 region has 17 residues. The CDR3 DNA reads TGTGCCAGCAGTCCCCGGGGACAGGGATCAATCACCGGGGAGCTGTTTTTT. Translating gives CASSPRGQGSITGELFF.

This clonotype occurred a few times. Written as DNA, the CDR3 is TGCGCCAGCAGCTTGGAGGGCGGGAGGGCCTACAATGAGCAGTTCTTC. Protein sequence: CASSLEGGRAYNEQFF. This chain links TRBV5-1 with TRBJ2-1; 9 bases agree with TRBD2. Germline CDR1 reads SGHRS; CDR2 reads YFSETQ. Trimming cost V 0 bases and J 2 bases; bases outside gene matches: 3. This CDR3 region has 16 residues. The full variable domain, rest sourced from reference TRBV5-1 and TRBJ2-1, is KAGVTQTPRYLIKTRGQQVTLSCSPISGHRSVSWYQQTPGQGLQFLFEYFSETQRNKGNFPGRFSGRQFSNSRSEMNVSTLELGDSALYLCASSLEGGRAYNEQFFGPGTRLTVL.

Here the CDR3 reads CASSRTGETYEQYF. Here the CDR3 DNA reads TGTGCCAGCAGTCGAACCGGCGAAACCTACGAGCAGTACTTC. The chain couples TRBV27 to TRBJ2-7; D is undetermined. Trimming cost V 5 bases and J 2 bases, with 13 bases left between them. The CDR3 length is 14 residues. Germline lookup yields CDR1 MNHEY and CDR2 SMNVEV (reference sequence).

The V gene is TRBV20-1, the J gene TRBJ1-2; D unclear. Germline lookup yields CDR1 DFQATT and CDR2 SNEGSKA (reference sequence). Trimming took 6 bases from V and 0 from J, leaving 17 bases between them. This CDR3 is 15 amino acids long. DNA of the CDR3: TGCAGTGCCTCAGCCCTCCCGAGAGCTAACTATGGCTACACCTTC. Protein sequence: CSASALPRANYGYTF.

V gene TRBV20-1 combines with J gene TRBJ2-3, with 7 nucleotides matching TRBD2. Looked up from germline, CDR1 is DFQATT and CDR2 is SNEGSKA (reference sequence). The CDR3 extends over 15 amino acids. Germline trimming cut 1 base from V and 5 bases from J; bases unmatched to any gene: 9. The CDR3 DNA sequence: TGCAGTGCTAGAGGTCCGTCGGGAGGCGTAGATACGCAGTATTTT. Protein product: CSARGPSGGVDTQYF.

This clonotype was seen only a few times. This rearrangement joins TRBV5-1 to TRBJ2-1, with 9 bases lining up with TRBD1. The germline V gene has CDR1 SGHRS and CDR2 YFSETQ. V shed 2 bases and J 6 bases; nucleotides not matched to a gene: 9. The CDR3 totals 16 residues. CDR3: CASSLSGTGSFNEQFF. In DNA, the CDR3 is TGCGCCAGCAGCTTATCCGGGACAGGGAGTTTCAATGAGCAGTTCTTC.

This clonotype showed up just a few times. This chain connects TRBV5-1 to TRBJ2-5; the match to TRBD1 covers 8 bases. Looked up from germline, CDR1 is SGHRS and CDR2 is YFSETQ. This CDR3 is 15 amino acids long. V was clipped by 5 bases and J by 5 bases; unmatched bases: 11. The DNA for the CDR3 is TGCGCCAGCAGACCGACCGGACAGGGCAGGGAGACCCAGTACTTC. This encodes CASRPTGQGRETQYF.

Here the CDR3 reads CASSLDGGSWFREQFF. The CDR3 nucleotides read TGTGCCAGCAGCTTAGATGGCGGGAGCTGGTTCAGGGAGCAGTTCTTC. The chain is built from TRBV7-8 and TRBJ2-1; TRBD2 agrees at 7 bases. CDR1 is SGHVS, CDR2 FQNEAQ, per germline. V shed 1 base and J 10 bases; nucleotides not matched to a gene: 13. The CDR3 spans 16 residues.

This clonotype was observed a handful of times. The rearrangement uses TRBV6-1 and TRBJ2-3; TRBD1 aligns across 7 bases. The CDR3 loop spans 16 amino acids. V trimming: 8 bases; J trimming: 3 bases; junction bases outside the gene matches: 14. CDR1 MNHNS and CDR2 SASEGT come from the germline V gene. The CDR3 reads CASLPVGQTITDTQYF. The CDR3 coding sequence is TGTGCCAGCCTACCCGTGGGACAGACAATAACAGATACGCAGTATTTT.

This clonotype came up a few times. The chain combines TRBV5-1 with TRBJ2-7; unclear D gene. V was shortened by 5 bases and J by 3 bases, with 12 bases between the two germline ends. This CDR3 has 13 residues. Germline V gene sequence: CDR1 SGHRS, CDR2 YFSETQ. The CDR3 sequence: CASSNRDLYEQYF. Written as DNA, the CDR3 is TGCGCCAGCAGTAACCGCGATCTCTACGAGCAGTACTTC.

In its sample, this clonotype was seen a few times. CDR3 sequence: CASSLGTSGRNEQFF. The DNA for the CDR3 is TGTGCCAGCAGTTTAGGAACTAGCGGACGAAATGAGCAGTTCTTC. J is TRBJ2-1 and V is TRBV12-3 or TRBV12-4; TRBD2 matches at 8 bases. This CDR3 region has 15 residues. After removal of 1 base from V and 7 bases from J, the junction contained 6 bases not matched to a gene.

CDR3 amino acids: CASRPWLFQRTNQETQYF. In DNA form, the CDR3 reads TGTGCCAGCAGACCGTGGTTGTTCCAGCGAACTAACCAAGAGACCCAGTACTTC. V and J are TRBV28 and TRBJ2-5; D call uncertain. The germline V gene has CDR1 MDHEN and CDR2 SYDVKM. The CDR3 runs to 18 residues. Trimming took off 6 bases at V and 0 bases at J, with 23 bases between the two ends.

This chain joins TRBV4-1 and TRBJ2-5, with TRBD2 matching over 12 bases. The CDR3 totals 19 residues. CDR1 and CDR2 from the germline V gene are MGHRA and YSYEKL. V shed 1 base, J shed 2 bases, and the junction held 11 bases outside the gene matches. The CDR3 DNA reads as TGCGCCAGCAGCCAAGGCCGGACTAGCGGGGTCGGAAAGCAAGAGACCCAGTACTTC. This encodes CASSQGRTSGVGKQETQYF.

This clonotype turned up a few times. The chain couples TRBV20-1 to TRBJ2-7; no clear D. This CDR3 region has 13 residues. Per germline, CDR1 DFQATT and CDR2 SNEGSKA (reference sequence). V lost 0 bases to trimming and J lost 0 bases, with 6 bases between them. The CDR3 nucleotides read TGCAGTGCTAGAGAAGGCTACTCCTACGAGCAGTACTTC. Translation gives CSAREGYSYEQYF.

This clonotype has only a few counts. The gene calls are TRBV5-1 and TRBJ2-5; TRBD2 matches 13 bases. This CDR3 region has 16 residues. The V and J ends lost 1 base and 5 bases, in that order; junction bases with no gene match: 5. Looked up from germline, CDR1 is SGHRS and CDR2 is YFSETQ. The CDR3 nucleotides read TGCGCCAGCAGCTTGACTAGCGGGGGGGCTGGGGAGACCCAGTACTTC. Protein sequence: CASSLTSGGAGETQYF.

The chain links TRBV12-3 or TRBV12-4 to TRBJ2-1; D remains unclear. The CDR3 has 12 residues. The V gene lost 3 bases and the J gene lost 9 bases, with 9 bases spanning the gap. CDR3 amino acids: CASSFLGFEQFF. CDR3 DNA sequence: TGTGCCAGCAGTTTCCTGGGTTTTGAGCAGTTCTTC.

This clonotype occurred a few times. V and J are TRBV7-2 and TRBJ1-5; D unclear. Trimming stripped 1 base from V and 7 bases from J, with 14 bases between. From germline, CDR1 is SGHTA and CDR2 FQGNSA. The CDR3 extends over 15 amino acids. In DNA, the CDR3 is TGTGCCAGCAGCTTAGGATTAGGAAGGTTACAGCCCCAGCATTTT. Its protein product is CASSLGLGRLQPQHF.

The chain recombines TRBV10-3 with TRBJ2-1; 10 bases fit TRBD2. From germline, CDR1 is ENHRY and CDR2 SYGVKD. J was trimmed by 5 bases and V by 0 bases; bases with no gene match: 4. The CDR3 extends over 16 amino acids. CDR3 bases: TGTGCCATCAGTGAGTCGGTAGCGGGAGGAAACAATGAGCAGTTCTTC. It yields the protein CAISESVAGGNNEQFF.

This chain connects TRBV29-1 to TRBJ1-1; 7 nucleotides line up with TRBD1. The ends lost 6 bases at V and 1 base at J; junction bases unmatched: 8. CDR3 length equals 14 residues. Germline loops: CDR1 SQVTM, CDR2 ANQGSEA. The CDR3 loop is CSVKADRTNTEAFF. The CDR3 DNA sequence: TGCAGCGTGAAGGCGGACAGGACGAACACTGAAGCTTTCTTT.

The chain has TRBV20-1 and TRBJ2-7, with a possible D match to TRBD1 (6 bases). Germline CDR1 is DFQATT and CDR2 is SNEGSKA (reference sequence). The CDR3 has 14 residues. Between the trimmed V and J ends, which lost 1 base and 5 bases, there was a span of 15 bases. CDR3 loop: CSARGILKGDEQYF. In nucleotides, the CDR3 is TGCAGTGCTAGAGGCATCTTAAAGGGGGACGAGCAGTACTTC.

This clonotype was detected only a few times. CDR3 sequence reads: CASSQSGGRQVEQFF. In nucleotides, the CDR3 is TGCGCCAGCAGCCAAAGCGGGGGGCGGCAAGTGGAGCAGTTCTTC. The rearrangement links TRBV5-1 to TRBJ2-1; TRBD2 matches 9 bases. V shed 4 bases and J 10 bases; nucleotides not matched to a gene: 12. The CDR3 sequence is 15 residues long. The germline gives CDR1 SGHRS, CDR2 YFSETQ.

This clonotype came up a few times. The chain recombines TRBV7-2 with TRBJ2-7, with a possible D match to TRBD1 (6 bases). CDR1 and CDR2 from the germline V gene are SGHTA and FQGNSA. This CDR3 contains 14 residues. The germline V and J ends were trimmed by 4 bases and 6 bases, with 16 bases remaining between them. The CDR3 DNA is TGTGCCAGCAGCTGGACAGAGGGTGGGCGCGAGCAGTACTTC. This codes for CASSWTEGGREQYF.

J is TRBJ2-7 and V is TRBV12-3 or TRBV12-4, with D possibly matching TRBD2 (6 bases). CDR3 length: 15 amino acids. Trimming took off 3 bases at V and 5 bases at J, with 17 bases between the two ends. The CDR3 DNA reads TGTGCCAGCAGTTTGGACTATTCGGGAGTGAACGAGCAGTACTTC. Translated, it gives CASSLDYSGVNEQYF.